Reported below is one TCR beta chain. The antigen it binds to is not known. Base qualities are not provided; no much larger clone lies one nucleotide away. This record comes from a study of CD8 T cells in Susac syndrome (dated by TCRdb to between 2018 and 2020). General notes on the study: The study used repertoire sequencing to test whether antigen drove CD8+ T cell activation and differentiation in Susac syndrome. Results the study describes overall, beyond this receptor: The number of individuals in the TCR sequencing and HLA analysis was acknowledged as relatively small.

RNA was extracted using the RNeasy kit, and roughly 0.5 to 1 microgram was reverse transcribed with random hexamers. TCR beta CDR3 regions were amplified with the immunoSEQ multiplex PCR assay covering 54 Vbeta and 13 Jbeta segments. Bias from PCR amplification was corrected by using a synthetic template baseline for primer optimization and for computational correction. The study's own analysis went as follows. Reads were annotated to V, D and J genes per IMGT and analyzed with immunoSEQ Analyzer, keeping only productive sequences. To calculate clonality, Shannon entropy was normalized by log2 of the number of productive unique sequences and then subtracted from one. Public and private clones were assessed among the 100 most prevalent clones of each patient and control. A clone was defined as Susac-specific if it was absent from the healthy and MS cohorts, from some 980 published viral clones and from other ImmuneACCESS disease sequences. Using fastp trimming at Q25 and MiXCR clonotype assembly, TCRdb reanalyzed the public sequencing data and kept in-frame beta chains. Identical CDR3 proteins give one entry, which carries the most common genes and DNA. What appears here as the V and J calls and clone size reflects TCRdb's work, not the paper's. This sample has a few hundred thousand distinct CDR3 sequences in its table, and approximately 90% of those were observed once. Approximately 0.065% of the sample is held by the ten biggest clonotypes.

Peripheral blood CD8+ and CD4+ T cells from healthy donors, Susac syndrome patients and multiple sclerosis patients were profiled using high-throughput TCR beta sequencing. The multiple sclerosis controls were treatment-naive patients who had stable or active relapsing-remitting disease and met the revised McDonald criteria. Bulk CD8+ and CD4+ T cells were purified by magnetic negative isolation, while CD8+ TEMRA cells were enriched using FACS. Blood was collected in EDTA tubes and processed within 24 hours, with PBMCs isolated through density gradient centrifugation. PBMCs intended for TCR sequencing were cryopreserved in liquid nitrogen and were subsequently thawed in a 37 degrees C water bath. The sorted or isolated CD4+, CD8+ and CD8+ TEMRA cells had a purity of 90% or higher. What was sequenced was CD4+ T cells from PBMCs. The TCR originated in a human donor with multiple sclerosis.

The CDR3 protein: CASSLLASGGWVWQFF. The DNA sequence is given as TGTGCCAGCAGTTTACTTGCTAGCGGGGGTTGGGTGTGGCAGTTCTTC. Recombination joined TRBV28 with TRBJ2-1, with 10 bases in between that match TRBD2. V and J are trimmed by 2 bases and 12 bases, and the gene matches miss 13 bases of the junction. The CDR3 spans 16 residues, from the cysteine through the phenylalanine. Only the CDR3 portion is preserved as DNA: 48 bases, with reading frame beginning at the first base. Sequences MDHEN (CDR1) and SYDVKM (CDR2) are obtained from the germline V gene.